The clone carrying this TCR beta chain was found once. The repertoire was sequenced with immunoSEQ multiplex PCR; TCRdb's copy has only in-frame clones and lacks some. The sample carries about 270,000 clones, 75% to 90% recorded once. CDR3 length: 14 amino acids. From germline, CDR1 is SNHLY and CDR2 FYNNEI. Germline trimming cut 8 bases from V and 8 bases from J; bases unmatched to any gene: 10. Recruits, aged roughly 18 to 89 years, lived in 20 to 30 US areas. Clinical history as reported by participants underpinned cohort assignment. The data were taken from a study of blood T cell repertoires in COVID-19. Study-wide background: Sample material is recorded as cDNA or gDNA derived from T cells, B-cell-depleted T cells, or PBMCs.

Source material: PBMCs or T cells enriched from blood (not recorded which). The source is a woman in her 30s with acute COVID-19. The chain joins TRBV2 to TRBJ1-4, with TRBD1 matching over 8 bases. The CDR3 bases are TGTGCCAGCCGACAGGGGCCGGTGGAGGAAAAACTGTTTTTT. This gives the protein CASRQGPVEEKLFF.